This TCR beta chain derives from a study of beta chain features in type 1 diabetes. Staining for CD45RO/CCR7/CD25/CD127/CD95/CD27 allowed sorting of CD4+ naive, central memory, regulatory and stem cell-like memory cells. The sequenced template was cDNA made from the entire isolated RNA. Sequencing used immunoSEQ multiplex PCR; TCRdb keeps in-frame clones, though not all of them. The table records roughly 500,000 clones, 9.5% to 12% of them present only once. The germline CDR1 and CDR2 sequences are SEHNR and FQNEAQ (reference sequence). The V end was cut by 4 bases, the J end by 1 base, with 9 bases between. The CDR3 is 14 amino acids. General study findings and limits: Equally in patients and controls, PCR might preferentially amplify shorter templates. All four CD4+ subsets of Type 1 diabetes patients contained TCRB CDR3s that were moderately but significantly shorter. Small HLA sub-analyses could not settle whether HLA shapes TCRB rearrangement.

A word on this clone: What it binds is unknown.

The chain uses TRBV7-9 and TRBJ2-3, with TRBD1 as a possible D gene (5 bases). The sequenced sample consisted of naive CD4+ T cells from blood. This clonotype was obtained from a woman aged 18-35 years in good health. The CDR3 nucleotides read TGTGCCAGCAGCTCATTGACAGGCACAGATACGCAGTATTTT. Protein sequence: CASSSLTGTDTQYF.